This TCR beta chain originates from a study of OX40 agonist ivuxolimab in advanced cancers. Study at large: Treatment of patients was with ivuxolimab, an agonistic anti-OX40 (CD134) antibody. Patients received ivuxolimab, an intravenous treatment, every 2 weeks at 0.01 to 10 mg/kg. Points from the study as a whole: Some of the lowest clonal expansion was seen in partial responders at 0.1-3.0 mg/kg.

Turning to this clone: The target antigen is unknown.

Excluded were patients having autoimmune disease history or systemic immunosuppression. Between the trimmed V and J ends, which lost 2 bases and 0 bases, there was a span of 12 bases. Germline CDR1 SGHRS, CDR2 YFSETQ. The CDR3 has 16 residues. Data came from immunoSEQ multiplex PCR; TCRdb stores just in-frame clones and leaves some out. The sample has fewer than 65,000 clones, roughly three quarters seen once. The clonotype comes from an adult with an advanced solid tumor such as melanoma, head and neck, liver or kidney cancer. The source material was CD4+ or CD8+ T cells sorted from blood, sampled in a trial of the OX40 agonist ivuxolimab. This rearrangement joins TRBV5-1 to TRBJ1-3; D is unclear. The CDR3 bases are TGCGCCAGCAGCTTCGAAGACTCTTCCTCTGGAAACACCATATATTTT. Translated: CASSFEDSSSGNTIYF.